This record concerns one TCR beta chain sequence. Its antigen is currently unknown. The purity of all sorted populations exceeded 98%. This sample is drawn from a study of beta chain features in type 1 diabetes. Study-level findings and limits: Across all four CD4+ subsets, people with type 1 diabetes showed modestly shorter TCRB CDR3s. Although PCR might favor shorter templates, it would do so equally in patients and controls.

As every portion of the isolated RNA was reverse transcribed, the sequencing read expressed TCRB transcripts. TCRdb's copy holds only in-frame clones and misses some; the assay was immunoSEQ multiplex PCR. The table records approximately 400,000 clones, roughly 16% of them present only once. The CDR3 extends over 13 amino acids. Germline-derived CDR1 and CDR2 are LNHDA and SQIVND (reference sequence). V shed 7 bases, J shed 7 bases, and the junction held 7 bases outside the gene matches. This clonotype was obtained from a woman aged 18-29 years in good health. The specimen sequenced was naive CD4+ T cells from blood. The J gene is TRBJ2-1, the V gene TRBV19; 7 bases line up with TRBD1. CDR3 sequence (DNA): TGTGCCAGTATCCCGACGGACAGGAATGAGCAGTTCTTC. Amino acid sequence: CASIPTDRNEQFF.